The TCR beta chain described here comes from a study of blood T cell repertoires in COVID-19. About the study: Specimens from acute and convalescent COVID-19 originated in the United States, Italy and Spain. The cDNA or gDNA used as material had been derived from T cells, B-cell-depleted T cells, or PBMCs.

Cohort 3 recovered donors had two negative PCRs, clearance, or symptom resolution. The protocol was immunoSEQ multiplex PCR, while the TCRdb copy is restricted to in-frame clones and leaves out a portion. The repertoire has approximately 400,000 clones, 83% of them found once; the top ten carry around 5%. Per the germline V gene, CDR1 is SGHTA and CDR2 is FQGNSA. Unmatched junction bases numbered 10, after V lost 4 bases and J lost 5 bases. This CDR3 is 15 amino acids long. This receptor was identified in a woman aged 45-65 years who had recovered from COVID-19. The chain recombines TRBV7-2 with TRBJ2-7; 8 nucleotides align to TRBD1. The material sequenced was PBMCs or T cells enriched from blood (not recorded which). The CDR3 DNA is TGTGCCAGCAGCTCAACCGGGACAGGTCTACACGAGCAGTACTTC. It yields the protein CASSSTGTGLHEQYF. Using reference TRBV7-2 and TRBJ2-7 for the parts outside the CDR3, the full variable domain is GAGVSQSPSNKVTEKGKDVELRCDPISGHTALYWYRQSLGQGLEFLIYFQGNSAPDKSGLPSDRFSAERTGGSVSTLTIQRTQQEDSAVYLCASSSTGTGLHEQYFGPGTRLTVT.